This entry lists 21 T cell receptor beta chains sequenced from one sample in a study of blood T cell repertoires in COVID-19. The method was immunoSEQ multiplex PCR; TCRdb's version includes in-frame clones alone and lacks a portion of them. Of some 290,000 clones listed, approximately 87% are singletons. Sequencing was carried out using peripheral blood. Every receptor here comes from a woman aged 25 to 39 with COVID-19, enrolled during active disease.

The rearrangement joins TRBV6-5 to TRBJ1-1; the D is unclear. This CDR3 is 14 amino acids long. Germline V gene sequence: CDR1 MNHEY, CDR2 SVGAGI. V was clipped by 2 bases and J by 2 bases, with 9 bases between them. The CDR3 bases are TGTGCCAGCAGTTACCGAGGGATCAACACTGAAGCTTTCTTT. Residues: CASSYRGINTEAFF.

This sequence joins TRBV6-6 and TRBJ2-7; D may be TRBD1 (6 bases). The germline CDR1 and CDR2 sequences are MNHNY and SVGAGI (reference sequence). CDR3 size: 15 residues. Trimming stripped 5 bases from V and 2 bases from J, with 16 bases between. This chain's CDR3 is CASSPDSRTPYEQYF. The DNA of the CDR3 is TGTGCCAGCAGTCCGGACAGCAGGACCCCCTACGAGCAGTACTTC.

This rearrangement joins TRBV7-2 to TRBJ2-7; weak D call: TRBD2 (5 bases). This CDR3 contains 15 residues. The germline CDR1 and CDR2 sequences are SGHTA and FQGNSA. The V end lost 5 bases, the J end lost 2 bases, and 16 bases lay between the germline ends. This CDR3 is CASSGRLISPYEQYF. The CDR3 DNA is TGTGCCAGCAGCGGGAGATTAATCAGCCCCTACGAGCAGTACTTC.

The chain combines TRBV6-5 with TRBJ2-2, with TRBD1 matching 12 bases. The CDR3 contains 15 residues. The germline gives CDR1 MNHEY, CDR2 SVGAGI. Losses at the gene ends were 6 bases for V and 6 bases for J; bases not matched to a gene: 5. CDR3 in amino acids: CASRRDRGLAGELFF. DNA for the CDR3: TGTGCCAGCAGAAGGGACAGGGGGCTAGCCGGGGAGCTGTTTTTT.

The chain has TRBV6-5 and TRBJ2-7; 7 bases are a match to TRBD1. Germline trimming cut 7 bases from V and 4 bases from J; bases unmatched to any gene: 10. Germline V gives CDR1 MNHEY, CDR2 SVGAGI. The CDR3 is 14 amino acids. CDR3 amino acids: CASTPTGQWYEQYF. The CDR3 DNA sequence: TGTGCCAGCACCCCAACGGGACAGTGGTACGAGCAGTACTTC.

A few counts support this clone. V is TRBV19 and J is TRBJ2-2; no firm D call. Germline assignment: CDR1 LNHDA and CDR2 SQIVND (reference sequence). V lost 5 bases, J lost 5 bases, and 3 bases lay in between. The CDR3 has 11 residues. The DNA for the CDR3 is TGTGCCAGTAGTGTAACCGGGGAGCTGTTTTTT. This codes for CASSVTGELFF.

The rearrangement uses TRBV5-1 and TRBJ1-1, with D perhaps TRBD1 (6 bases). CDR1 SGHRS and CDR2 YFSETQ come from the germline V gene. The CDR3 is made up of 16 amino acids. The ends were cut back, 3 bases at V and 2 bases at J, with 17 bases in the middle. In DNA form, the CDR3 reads TGCGCCAGCAGCTACACGAGGGGGACCCTAAACACTGAAGCTTTCTTT. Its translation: CASSYTRGTLNTEAFF.

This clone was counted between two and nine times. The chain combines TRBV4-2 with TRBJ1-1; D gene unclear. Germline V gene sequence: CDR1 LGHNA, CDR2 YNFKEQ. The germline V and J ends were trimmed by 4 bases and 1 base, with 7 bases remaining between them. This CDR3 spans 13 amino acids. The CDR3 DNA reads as TGTGCCAGCAGCCCCGGTACGAACACTGAAGCTTTCTTT. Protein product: CASSPGTNTEAFF.

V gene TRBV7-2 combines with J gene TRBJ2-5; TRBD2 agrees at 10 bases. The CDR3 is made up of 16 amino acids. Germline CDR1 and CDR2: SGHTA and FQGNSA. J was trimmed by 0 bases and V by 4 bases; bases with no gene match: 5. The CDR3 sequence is CASSSGLAEYQETQYF. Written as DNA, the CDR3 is TGTGCCAGCAGCTCCGGACTAGCGGAGTACCAAGAGACCCAGTACTTC.

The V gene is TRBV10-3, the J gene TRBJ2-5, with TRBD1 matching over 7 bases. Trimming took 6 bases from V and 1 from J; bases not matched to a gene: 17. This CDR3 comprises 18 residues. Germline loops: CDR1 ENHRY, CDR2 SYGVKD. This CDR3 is CAISTPNTLTGPQETQYF. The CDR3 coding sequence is TGTGCCATCAGCACCCCTAACACCTTGACAGGGCCCCAAGAGACCCAGTACTTC.

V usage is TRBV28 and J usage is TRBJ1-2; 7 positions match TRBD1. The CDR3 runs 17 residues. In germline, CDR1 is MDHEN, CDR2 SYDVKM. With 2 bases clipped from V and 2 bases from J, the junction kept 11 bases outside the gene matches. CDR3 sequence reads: CASSLSFMGTENYGYTF. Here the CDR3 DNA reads TGTGCCAGCAGTTTAAGTTTTATGGGGACAGAAAACTATGGCTACACCTTC.

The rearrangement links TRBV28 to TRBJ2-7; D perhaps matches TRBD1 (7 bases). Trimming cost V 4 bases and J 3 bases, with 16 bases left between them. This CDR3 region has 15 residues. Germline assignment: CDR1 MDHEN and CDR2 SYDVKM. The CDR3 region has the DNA TGTGCCAGCAGTTCGGATAACAGGGGACTCTACGAGCAGTACTTC. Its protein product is CASSSDNRGLYEQYF.

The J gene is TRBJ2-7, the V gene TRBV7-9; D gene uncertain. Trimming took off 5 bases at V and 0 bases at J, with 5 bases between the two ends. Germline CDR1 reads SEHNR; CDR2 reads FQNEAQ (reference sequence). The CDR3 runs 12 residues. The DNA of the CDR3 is TGTGCCAGCAGCCAACTCTCCTACGAGCAGTACTTC. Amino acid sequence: CASSQLSYEQYF.

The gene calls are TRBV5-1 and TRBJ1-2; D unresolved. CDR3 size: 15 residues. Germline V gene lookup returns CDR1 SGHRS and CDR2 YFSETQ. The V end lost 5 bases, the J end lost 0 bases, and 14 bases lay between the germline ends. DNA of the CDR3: TGCGCCAGCAGACGCTCGGTAGAGGCTAACTATGGCTACACCTTC. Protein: CASRRSVEANYGYTF. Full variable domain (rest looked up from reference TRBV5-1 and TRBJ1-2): KAGVTQTPRYLIKTRGQQVTLSCSPISGHRSVSWYQQTPGQGLQFLFEYFSETQRNKGNFPGRFSGRQFSNSRSEMNVSTLELGDSALYLCASRRSVEANYGYTFGSGTRLTVV.

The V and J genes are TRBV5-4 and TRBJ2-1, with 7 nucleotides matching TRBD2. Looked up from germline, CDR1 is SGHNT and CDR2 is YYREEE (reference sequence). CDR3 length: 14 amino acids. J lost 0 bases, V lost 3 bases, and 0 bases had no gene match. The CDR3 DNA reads TGTGCCAGCAGCTCTAGCGGCTCCTACAATGAGCAGTTCTTC. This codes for CASSSSGSYNEQFF.

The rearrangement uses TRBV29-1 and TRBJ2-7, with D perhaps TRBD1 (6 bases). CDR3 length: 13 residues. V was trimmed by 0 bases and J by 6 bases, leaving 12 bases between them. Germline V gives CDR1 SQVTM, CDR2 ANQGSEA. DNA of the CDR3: TGCAGCGTTGAAGATGGGACACCCTCCGAGCAGTACTTC. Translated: CSVEDGTPSEQYF.

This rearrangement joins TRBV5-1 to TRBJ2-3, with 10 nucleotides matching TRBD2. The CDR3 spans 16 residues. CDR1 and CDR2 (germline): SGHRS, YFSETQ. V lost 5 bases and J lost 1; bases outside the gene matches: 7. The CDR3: CASRSSTSGGTDTQYF. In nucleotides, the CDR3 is TGCGCCAGCAGGTCCTCTACTAGCGGGGGCACAGATACGCAGTATTTT.

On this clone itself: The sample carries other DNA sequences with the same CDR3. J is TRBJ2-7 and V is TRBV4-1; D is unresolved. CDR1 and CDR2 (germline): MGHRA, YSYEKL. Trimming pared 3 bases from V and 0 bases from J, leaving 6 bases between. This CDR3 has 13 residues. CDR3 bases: TGCGCCAGCAGCCAGGCTAGCTCCTACGAGCAGTACTTC. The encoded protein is CASSQASSYEQYF.

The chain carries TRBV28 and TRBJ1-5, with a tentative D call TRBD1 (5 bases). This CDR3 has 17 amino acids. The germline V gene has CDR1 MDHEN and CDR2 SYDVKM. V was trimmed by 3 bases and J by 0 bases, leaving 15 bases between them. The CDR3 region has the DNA TGTGCCAGCAGTTTGGGCAGGGCTCATTATAGCAATCAGCCCCAGCATTTT. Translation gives CASSLGRAHYSNQPQHF. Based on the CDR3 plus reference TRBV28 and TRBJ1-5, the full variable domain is DVKVTQSSRYLVKRTGEKVFLECVQDMDHENMFWYRQDPGLGLRLIYFSYDVKMKEKGDIPEGYSVSREKKERFSLILESASTNQTSMYLCASSLGRAHYSNQPQHFGDGTRLSIL.

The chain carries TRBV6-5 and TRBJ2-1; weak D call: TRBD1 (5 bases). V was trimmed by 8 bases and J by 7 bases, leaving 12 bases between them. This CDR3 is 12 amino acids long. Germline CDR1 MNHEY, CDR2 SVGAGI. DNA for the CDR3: TGTGCCAGCCAGGTTCAGGGTAATGAGCAGTTCTTC. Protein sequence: CASQVQGNEQFF.

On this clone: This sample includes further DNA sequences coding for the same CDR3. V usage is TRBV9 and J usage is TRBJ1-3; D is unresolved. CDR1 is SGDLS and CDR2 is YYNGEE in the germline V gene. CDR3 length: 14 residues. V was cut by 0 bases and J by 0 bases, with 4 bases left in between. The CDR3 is CASSVDSSGNTIYF. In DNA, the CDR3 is TGTGCCAGCAGCGTAGATAGCTCTGGAAACACCATATATTTT.